Shown below are 25 T cell receptor beta chains from a single sample sequenced in a study of cytomegalovirus exposure and HLA in healthy donors. It was with 60 Vbeta and 13 Jbeta primers that the PCR ran. Only in-frame clones appear in the TCRdb table, and some are missing; sequencing was by immunoSEQ multiplex PCR. Of 70,000 or so clones listed, about 73% are singletons. The sample consisted of PBMCs. These TCRs come from a woman aged 55-69 years in good health and CMV-seropositive.

The DNA for the CDR3 is TGTGCCAGCAGTGTCCGGGGGGGAGGCACAGATACGCAGTATTTT. Residues: CASSVRGGGTDTQYF. V and J are TRBV2 and TRBJ2-3, with 8 bases matching TRBD2. Germline CDR1 is SNHLY and CDR2 is FYNNEI. Losses at the gene ends were 4 bases for V and 1 base for J; bases not matched to a gene: 4. The CDR3 totals 15 residues.

V usage is TRBV5-6 and J usage is TRBJ1-6; D is perhaps TRBD1 (5 bases). The V end lost 7 bases, the J end lost 9 bases, and 11 bases lay between the germline ends. Germline CDR1 and CDR2: SGHDT and YYEEEE. The CDR3 is 12 residues long. CDR3: CASPTGGSPLHF. As DNA, the CDR3 is TGTGCCAGCCCCACCGGGGGTTCACCCCTCCACTTT.

The table lists this clone with a count of one. V is TRBV5-1 and J is TRBJ2-7; 9 bases fit TRBD1. The CDR3 has 15 residues. Germline lookup yields CDR1 SGHRS and CDR2 YFSETQ. The V gene end was trimmed by 0 bases and the J gene end by 5 bases; junction bases not matched to a gene: 6. CDR3 protein: CASSLAGQGPHEQYF. The CDR3 region has the DNA TGCGCCAGCAGCTTGGCGGGACAGGGTCCACACGAGCAGTACTTC.

The chain has TRBV5-1 and TRBJ2-3, with D possibly TRBD2 on 6 matching bases. V lost 4 bases to trimming and J lost 4 bases, with 22 bases between them. Germline-derived CDR1 and CDR2 are SGHRS and YFSETQ. This CDR3 comprises 17 residues. The CDR3 protein is CASSLPLGTQGADTQYF. CDR3 nucleotide sequence: TGCGCCAGCAGCCTTCCATTAGGGACTCAAGGGGCAGATACGCAGTATTTT.

The chain is built from TRBV7-9 and TRBJ2-1, with TRBD1 identical over 9 bases. The CDR3 is made up of 15 amino acids. J gave up 4 bases and V 5 bases, and 6 bases lay outside the gene matches. Germline V CDR1 and CDR2: SEHNR, FQNEAQ (reference sequence). CDR3 sequence reads: CASSLDRGVYNEQFF. The CDR3 DNA is TGTGCCAGCAGCCTGGACAGGGGAGTGTACAATGAGCAGTTCTTC.

This sequence joins TRBV9 and TRBJ2-3; 8 bases fit TRBD2. Germline CDR1 is SGDLS and CDR2 is YYNGEE. J was trimmed by 5 bases and V by 3 bases; bases with no gene match: 5. CDR3 length: 14 residues. CDR3 region: CASSGSGDIDTQYF. For the CDR3, the DNA is TGTGCCAGCAGCGGTAGCGGGGATATAGATACGCAGTATTTT.

The chain couples TRBV7-8 to TRBJ2-7; TRBD2 agrees at 11 bases. The V segment lost 2 bases and the J segment 1 base; nucleotides outside the gene matches: 10. There are 18 residues in the CDR3. Germline V CDR1 and CDR2: SGHVS, FQNEAQ. CDR3 nucleotide sequence: TGTGCCAGCAGCTTAACGACTAGCGGGATCCCAAATTCCTACGAGCAGTACTTC. Translating gives CASSLTTSGIPNSYEQYF. The variable domain in full, with the rest retrieved from reference TRBV7-8 and TRBJ2-7, is GAGVSQSPRYKVAKRGQDVALRCDPISGHVSLFWYQQALGQGPEFLTYFQNEAQLDKSGLPSDRFFAERPEGSVSTLKIQRTQQEDSAVYLCASSLTTSGIPNSYEQYFGPGTRLTVT.

The rearrangement uses TRBV30 and TRBJ2-5, with D possibly matching TRBD2 (6 bases). Trimming took 3 bases from V and 3 from J, leaving 17 bases between them. CDR3 length equals 15 residues. Germline lookup yields CDR1 GTSNPN and CDR2 SVGIG (reference sequence). CDR3 coding DNA: TGTGCCTGGAGACGGAGGGCCTCTCCTAAAGAGACCCAGTACTTC. This encodes CAWRRRASPKETQYF. Drawing the rest from reference TRBV30 and TRBJ2-5, the complete variable domain is SQTIHQWPATLVQPVGSPLSLECTVEGTSNPNLYWYRQAAGRGLQLLFYSVGIGQISSEVPQNLSASRPQDRQFILSSKKLLLSDSGFYLCAWRRRASPKETQYFGPGTRLLVL.

The CDR3 DNA sequence: TGTGCCACCAGCTCCCGGACAGCCCGGGGCACTGAAGCTTTCTTT. Translating gives CATSSRTARGTEAFF. The chain uses TRBV15 and TRBJ1-1; possible D gene TRBD1, 6 bases. The CDR3 contains 15 residues. Germline-derived CDR1 and CDR2 are LNHNV and YYDKDF (reference sequence). V lost 5 bases, J lost 4 bases, and 17 bases lay in between.

The chain employs TRBV6-5 and TRBJ1-4, with a weak D call TRBD1 (5 bases). From germline, CDR1 is MNHEY and CDR2 SVGAGI. Trimming removed 6 bases at V and 0 bases at J, with 8 bases between. This CDR3 region has 14 residues. CDR3 DNA: TGTGCCAGCAGCCTACAGGCAACTAATGAAAAACTGTTTTTT. Translation: CASSLQATNEKLFF.

To note about this clone: This sample includes further DNA sequences coding for the same CDR3. The rearrangement joins TRBV29-1 to TRBJ1-5; perhaps TRBD1 as D (5 bases). The germline V gene has CDR1 SQVTM and CDR2 ANQGSEA. The CDR3 is 13 residues long. V lost 6 bases, J lost 1 base, and 10 bases lay in between. The CDR3, as DNA: TGCAGCGTGGGGCCCGGCAGCAATCAGCCCCAGCATTTT. Translating it yields CSVGPGSNQPQHF.

The chain combines TRBV6-6 with TRBJ2-3; 7 bases fit TRBD2. The CDR3 has 14 residues. With V trimmed by 6 bases and J by 0 bases, 3 bases remained unmatched. Germline values: CDR1 MNHNY, CDR2 SVGAGI (reference sequence). This CDR3 reads CASRAGLSTDTQYF. In nucleotides, the CDR3 is TGTGCCAGCAGAGCGGGACTCAGCACAGATACGCAGTATTTT.

This sequence joins TRBV29-1 and TRBJ1-2, with 7 bases that match TRBD1. CDR3 length: 17 amino acids. CDR1 and CDR2 from the germline V gene are SQVTM and ANQGSEA. J lost 5 bases, V lost 1 base, and 16 bases had no gene match. CDR3 amino acids: CSVEGTDRATIPYGYTF. The CDR3, as DNA: TGCAGCGTTGAAGGAACCGACAGGGCGACAATCCCTTATGGCTACACCTTC.

The gene calls are TRBV30 and TRBJ1-4; D is perhaps TRBD1 (5 bases). Trimming left V 4 bases short and J 0 bases short, with 12 bases between. This CDR3 has 15 residues. In germline, CDR1 is GTSNPN, CDR2 SVGIG (reference sequence). The CDR3 spells CAWNLPGATNEKLFF. The CDR3 DNA is TGTGCCTGGAACTTACCGGGGGCAACTAATGAAAAACTGTTTTTT.

The gene calls are TRBV30 and TRBJ2-7; 8 nucleotides match TRBD2. Germline CDR1 reads GTSNPN; CDR2 reads SVGIG (reference sequence). The CDR3 is 14 amino acids. The V segment lost 0 bases and the J segment 0 bases; nucleotides outside the gene matches: 1. CDR3 sequence reads: CAWSVAGASYEQYF. The CDR3 region has the DNA TGTGCCTGGAGTGTAGCGGGAGCCTCCTACGAGCAGTACTTC.

This clone showed up just once. V and J are TRBV6-1 and TRBJ2-2; D remains ambiguous. Germline CDR1 and CDR2: MNHNS and SASEGT. This CDR3 contains 14 residues. Trimming shortened V by 3 bases and J by 0 bases, and 5 bases separated the two germline ends. The DNA for the CDR3 is TGTGCCAGCAGTGAGAGAGCGAACACCGGGGAGCTGTTTTTT. Protein: CASSERANTGELFF.

The chain carries TRBV30 and TRBJ2-2; D possibly corresponds to TRBD2 (6 bases). V gave up 4 bases and J gave up 4 bases, with 13 bases separating them. This CDR3 has 14 amino acids. Germline lookup yields CDR1 GTSNPN and CDR2 SVGIG (reference sequence). The CDR3 DNA follows: TGTGCCTGGAAGGAGGGGCTACCCACCGGGGAGCTGTTTTTT. Amino acids: CAWKEGLPTGELFF. Supplemented by reference TRBV30 and TRBJ2-2, the full variable domain reads SQTIHQWPATLVQPVGSPLSLECTVEGTSNPNLYWYRQAAGRGLQLLFYSVGIGQISSEVPQNLSASRPQDRQFILSSKKLLLSDSGFYLCAWKEGLPTGELFFGEGSRLTVL.

The J gene is TRBJ1-2, the V gene TRBV5-1; a possible D gene is TRBD1 (6 bases). Germline CDR1 and CDR2: SGHRS and YFSETQ. This CDR3 region has 14 residues. V was shortened by 0 bases and J by 5 bases, with 11 bases between the two germline ends. This CDR3 reads CASSLETGLYGYTF. The CDR3 bases are TGCGCCAGCAGCTTGGAAACAGGGCTATATGGCTACACCTTC.

This rearrangement joins TRBV10-2 to TRBJ1-5; 7 bases agree with TRBD1. Germline lookup yields CDR1 WSHSY and CDR2 SAAADI. The J segment lost 0 bases and the V segment lost 6 bases, leaving 5 bases of the junction unmatched. The CDR3 is 15 amino acids. The CDR3 loop is CASRLGQDSNQPQHF. The CDR3 nucleotides read TGCGCCAGCAGACTAGGACAGGATAGCAATCAGCCCCAGCATTTT.

V gene TRBV15 combines with J gene TRBJ1-4; possible D gene TRBD1, 5 bases. Looked up from germline, CDR1 is LNHNV and CDR2 is YYDKDF (reference sequence). Between the trimmed V and J ends, which lost 3 bases and 7 bases, there was a span of 18 bases. CDR3 length: 16 amino acids. In DNA form, the CDR3 reads TGTGCCACCAGCAGGTCCCCGCGGGGTGGGGGTGAAAAACTGTTTTTT. This codes for CATSRSPRGGGEKLFF.

The genes are TRBV2 and TRBJ2-3, with D possibly TRBD2 on 6 matching bases. Germline assignment: CDR1 SNHLY and CDR2 FYNNEI. V shed 6 bases and J shed 1 base, with 11 bases lying between them. The CDR3 consists of 14 residues. DNA for the CDR3: TGTGCCAGCAGCGGGGGAAGACGCACAGATACGCAGTATTTT. Protein sequence: CASSGGRRTDTQYF.

The chain couples TRBV7-9 to TRBJ2-5; tentatively, D is TRBD2 (6 bases). Germline CDR1 is SEHNR and CDR2 is FQNEAQ (reference sequence). The CDR3 extends over 12 amino acids. The V end lost 6 bases, the J end lost 5 bases, and 10 bases lay between the germline ends. CDR3 sequence reads: CASRDYRETQYF. The CDR3 nucleotides are TGTGCCAGCAGGGACTATAGGGAGACCCAGTACTTC.

The gene calls are TRBV10-1 and TRBJ2-2; 7 bases fit TRBD1. J gave up 6 bases and V 4 bases, and 5 bases lay outside the gene matches. The CDR3 is made up of 14 amino acids. Germline V gene lookup returns CDR1 WNHNN and CDR2 SYGVQD (reference sequence). CDR3 sequence (DNA): TGCGCCAGCAGTGGCCAGGGGGAAGCCGGGGAGCTGTTTTTT. The encoded protein is CASSGQGEAGELFF.

This chain links TRBV10-3 with TRBJ1-2, with 7 nucleotides matching TRBD1. The CDR3 is 16 amino acids. V shed 2 bases, J shed 0 bases, and the junction held 6 bases outside the gene matches. Germline values: CDR1 ENHRY, CDR2 SYGVKD. CDR3 DNA: TGTGCCATCAGTGAGGATACAGGGGCGGCTAACTATGGCTACACCTTC. This encodes CAISEDTGAANYGYTF.

About this clone: The CDR3 does not end in the conserved phenylalanine or tryptophan, so this is likely a read error. This chain links TRBV5-1 with TRBJ1-2, with a weak D call TRBD1 (6 bases). The CDR3 totals 13 residues. Trimming pared 3 bases from V and 2 bases from J, leaving 8 bases between. Germline-derived CDR1 and CDR2 are SGHRS and YFSETQ. This CDR3 is CASSSGQNYGYTS. CDR3 sequence (DNA): TGCGCCAGCAGCTCAGGACAGAACTATGGCTACACCTCC.